The next 28 T cell receptor beta chains were all read from a single sample in a study of T-cell reconstitution after alpha-beta-depleted transplantation in children. Unique molecular identifiers tagged the TCRbeta library. A single record per CDR3 protein comes from TCRdb applying MiXCR to the PCR reads. The table has fewer than 1 million distinct CDR3 sequences, roughly 15% seen once. Sequences were derived from PBMCs, mostly from graft donor cells, sampled 360 days after TCRalphabeta/CD19-depleted stem cell transplant. Every receptor here comes from a male patient under 18 who had a stem cell transplant for acute lymphoblastic leukemia, so the T cells may come from the graft donor.

This clonotype occurred many times. The chain combines TRBV20-1 with TRBJ2-1, with D perhaps TRBD2 (5 bases). The CDR3 covers 15 residues. Per germline, CDR1 DFQATT and CDR2 SNEGSKA (reference sequence). The V and J ends lost 0 bases and 7 bases respectively, with 16 bases between them. CDR3: CSARDSLRPGNEQFF. CDR3 bases: TGCAGTGCTAGAGATTCCTTACGGCCGGGAAATGAGCAGTTCTTC.

V is TRBV7-3 and J is TRBJ2-5; tentative D call: TRBD1 (6 bases). V lost 6 bases and J 4 bases, leaving 18 bases between the germline ends. This CDR3 has 15 residues. CDR1 and CDR2 from the germline V gene are SGHTA and FQGTGA. The CDR3: CASSITSGTTETQYF. The CDR3 DNA sequence: TGTGCCAGCAGTATAACATCCGGGACAACAGAGACCCAGTACTTC. Full variable domain (missing parts from reference TRBV7-3 and TRBJ2-5): GAGVSQTPSNKVTEKGKYVELRCDPISGHTALYWYRQSLGQGPEFLIYFQGTGAADDSGLPNDRFFAVRPEGSVSTLKIQRTERGDSAVYLCASSITSGTTETQYFGPGTRLLVL.

This clonotype was seen only a few times. The V call is TRBV7-9, the J call TRBJ2-3; D may match TRBD1 or TRBD2 (5 bases each). Germline values: CDR1 SEHNR, CDR2 FQNEAQ (reference sequence). V was shortened by 7 bases and J by 11 bases, with 16 bases between the two germline ends. The CDR3 consists of 12 residues. The DNA for the CDR3 is TGTGCCAGCATCCGGGACGCCTCTTGGCAGTATTTT. This codes for CASIRDASWQYF.

This clonotype was counted at least ten times. The V call is TRBV15, the J call TRBJ1-3; D is ambiguous. Germline V gives CDR1 LNHNV, CDR2 YYDKDF (reference sequence). V lost 0 bases to trimming and J lost 1 base, with 16 bases between them. The CDR3 is made up of 18 amino acids. As DNA, the CDR3 is TGTGCCACCAGCAGAGACGGGTACATCATGTCTTCTGGAAACACCATATATTTT. Protein sequence: CATSRDGYIMSSGNTIYF.

This clonotype was counted ten times or more. This rearrangement joins TRBV6-5 to TRBJ2-3; 10 positions agree with TRBD2. Per the germline V gene, CDR1 is MNHEY and CDR2 is SVGAGI. The length of the CDR3 is 16 residues. Germline trimming cut 0 bases from V and 0 bases from J; bases unmatched to any gene: 0. CDR3 DNA sequence: TGTGCCAGCAGTTACTCTAGCGGGAGGAGCACAGATACGCAGTATTTT. This gives the protein CASSYSSGRSTDTQYF.

This sequence joins TRBV10-2 and TRBJ1-2, with TRBD1 matching 7 bases. V was clipped by 3 bases and J by 2 bases; unmatched bases: 9. Germline lookup yields CDR1 WSHSY and CDR2 SAAADI. This CDR3 comprises 16 residues. The CDR3 is CASSDMARQGNYGYTF. CDR3 nucleotide sequence: TGCGCCAGCAGTGATATGGCCAGACAGGGCAACTATGGCTACACCTTC.

This clonotype was counted only a few times. The chain recombines TRBV6-1 with TRBJ2-1, with D perhaps matching TRBD2 (6 bases). V was clipped by 1 base and J by 4 bases, with 11 bases between them. CDR1 MNHNS and CDR2 SASEGT come from the germline V gene. This CDR3 is built from 15 residues. In DNA, the CDR3 is TGTGCCAGCAGTGAAGATGGCGGGATATACAATGAGCAGTTCTTC. Its protein product is CASSEDGGIYNEQFF.

In its sample, this clonotype was seen a few times. The chain joins TRBV29-1 to TRBJ2-2; D is unclear. Trimming removed 4 bases from V and 3 bases from J, with 12 bases in between. This CDR3 comprises 14 residues. CDR1 SQVTM and CDR2 ANQGSEA come from the germline V gene. The DNA for the CDR3 is TGCAGCGTTGCTGGACGGAGAGACACCGGGGAGCTGTTTTTT. This codes for CSVAGRRDTGELFF.

The chain recombines TRBV5-1 with TRBJ2-7; 10 nucleotides match TRBD2. The CDR3 is 15 amino acids. V dropped 7 bases and J dropped 0; count of bases not matched to a gene: 7. Germline V gene sequence: CDR1 SGHRS, CDR2 YFSETQ. This CDR3 reads CASPLTSGNSYEQYF. The CDR3 coding sequence is TGCGCCAGCCCCCTCACTAGCGGGAACTCCTACGAGCAGTACTTC. The full variable domain, with the rest looked up from reference TRBV5-1 and TRBJ2-7, is KAGVTQTPRYLIKTRGQQVTLSCSPISGHRSVSWYQQTPGQGLQFLFEYFSETQRNKGNFPGRFSGRQFSNSRSEMNVSTLELGDSALYLCASPLTSGNSYEQYFGPGTRLTVT.

The table lists this clonotype with a few counts. V gene TRBV27 combines with J gene TRBJ2-2; D call uncertain. The germline V gene encodes CDR1 MNHEY and CDR2 SMNVEV (reference sequence). CDR3 length: 15 residues. V was clipped by 3 bases and J by 6 bases, with 14 bases between them. As DNA, the CDR3 is TGTGCCAGCAGTTTCCGTCTAGTGGCGGCCGGGGAGCTGTTTTTT. Its protein product is CASSFRLVAAGELFF.

This clonotype was seen repeatedly, ten times or more. The chain uses TRBV4-1 and TRBJ2-7, with D perhaps TRBD1 (6 bases). The germline CDR1 and CDR2 sequences are MGHRA and YSYEKL. The CDR3 length is 13 residues. The V and J ends lost 8 bases and 2 bases respectively, with 13 bases between them. The CDR3, as DNA: TGCGCCAGCTCCCCAGGGGCAACCTACGAGCAGTACTTC. Protein product: CASSPGATYEQYF.

The rearrangement links TRBV18 to TRBJ2-2; D possibly matches TRBD1 or TRBD2 (5 bases each). The CDR3 contains 15 residues. Per the germline V gene, CDR1 is KGHSH and CDR2 is LQKENI. Between the trimmed V and J ends, which lost 2 bases and 3 bases, there was a span of 10 bases. The CDR3 reads CASSPGTIYTGELFF. The CDR3 nucleotides are TGTGCCAGCTCACCAGGGACCATATACACCGGGGAGCTGTTTTTT. Filled out from reference TRBV18 and TRBJ2-2, the complete variable domain reads NAGVMQNPRHLVRRRGQEARLRCSPMKGHSHVYWYRQLPEEGLKFMVYLQKENIIDESGMPKERFSAEFPKEGPSILRIQQVVRGDSAAYFCASSPGTIYTGELFFGEGSRLTVL.

The J gene is TRBJ2-7, the V gene TRBV9, with D unresolved. The ends were cut back, 0 bases at V and 2 bases at J, with 9 bases in the middle. CDR1 and CDR2 from the germline V gene are SGDLS and YYNGEE. The CDR3 is made up of 14 amino acids. The CDR3 DNA sequence: TGTGCCAGCAGCGTAGCGATAACACCCTACGAGCAGTACTTC. It codes for CASSVAITPYEQYF.

There are a few counts of this clonotype. This chain connects TRBV7-8 to TRBJ2-1; a weak D match, TRBD1 (5 bases). V lost 7 bases to trimming and J lost 2 bases, with 15 bases between them. CDR1 is SGHVS, CDR2 FQNEAQ, per germline. This CDR3 is built from 15 residues. The CDR3 bases are TGTGCCAGCACCCTGGGGCCAGGGCCCTACAATGAGCAGTTCTTC. The encoded protein is CASTLGPGPYNEQFF.

The chain combines TRBV27 with TRBJ2-7; 10 bases agree with TRBD1. With V trimmed by 0 bases and J by 6 bases, 5 bases remained unmatched. Looked up from germline, CDR1 is MNHEY and CDR2 is SMNVEV (reference sequence). CDR3 length: 15 residues. For the CDR3, the DNA is TGTGCCAGCAGTTTATCGGGGACAGGGGCGACCGAGCAGTACTTC. The encoded protein is CASSLSGTGATEQYF.

J is TRBJ2-7 and V is TRBV10-3, with 8 bases matching TRBD1. The V and J ends lost 9 bases and 5 bases, in that order; junction bases with no gene match: 12. This CDR3 region has 14 residues. Germline V gene lookup returns CDR1 ENHRY and CDR2 SYGVKD. The CDR3 here is CAIDATGTGHEQYF. In DNA form, the CDR3 reads TGTGCCATTGACGCGACCGGGACAGGCCACGAGCAGTACTTC.

This clonotype has only a few counts. The chain couples TRBV4-1 to TRBJ2-4, with 9 nucleotides matching TRBD1. Trimming took 2 bases from V and 9 from J; bases not matched to a gene: 11. The CDR3 extends over 16 amino acids. Germline V CDR1 and CDR2: MGHRA, YSYEKL. CDR3 nucleotides: TGCGCCAGCAGCCAACTTGGAGAGTGGGACAGGGCCATTCAGTACTTC. This sequence encodes CASSQLGEWDRAIQYF.

This clonotype was detected only a few times. V gene TRBV20-1 combines with J gene TRBJ2-2; tentatively, D is TRBD1 (5 bases). V was clipped by 6 bases and J by 2 bases, with 16 bases between them. The CDR3 contains 15 residues. Germline lookup yields CDR1 DFQATT and CDR2 SNEGSKA (reference sequence). This chain's CDR3 is CSASSYRRNTGELFF. The CDR3 DNA reads as TGCAGTGCCTCTTCATACAGGAGAAACACCGGGGAGCTGTTTTTT.

The chain joins TRBV27 to TRBJ1-2, with unresolved D. This CDR3 region has 12 residues. Trimming removed 6 bases from V and 6 bases from J, with 11 bases in between. CDR1 is MNHEY and CDR2 is SMNVEV in the germline V gene (reference sequence). The DNA of the CDR3 is TGTGCCAGCAGAGTGGGCTGGGATGGCTACACCTTC. Translation: CASRVGWDGYTF.

This clonotype came up a few times. The DNA of the CDR3 is TGCGCCAGCAGCTCACAGGGGCCCTATAGCAATCAGCCCCAGCATTTT. Amino acids: CASSSQGPYSNQPQHF. This rearrangement joins TRBV5-1 to TRBJ1-5; 7 bases align to TRBD1. The CDR3 is 16 amino acids. V dropped 3 bases and J dropped 0; count of bases not matched to a gene: 6. Germline CDR1 SGHRS, CDR2 YFSETQ.

Ten or more counts support this clonotype. This chain links TRBV4-1 with TRBJ2-2, with D unresolved. Trimming pared 2 bases from V and 6 bases from J, leaving 16 bases between. This CDR3 has 16 amino acids. In germline, CDR1 is MGHRA, CDR2 YSYEKL. The CDR3 region is CASSQLPRILSGELFF. CDR3 bases: TGCGCCAGCAGCCAACTCCCCCGAATACTGTCCGGGGAGCTGTTTTTT.

This clonotype was observed a few times. This sequence joins TRBV5-1 and TRBJ2-7; 9 bases line up with TRBD1. The CDR3 contains 17 residues. V gave up 1 base and J gave up 0 bases; unmatched junction bases: 8. In germline, CDR1 is SGHRS, CDR2 YFSETQ. The CDR3 region has the DNA TGCGCCAGCAGCTTGTATCTCCGGACAGGGGCCTCCTACGAGCAGTACTTC. It codes for CASSLYLRTGASYEQYF.

The CDR3 protein is CASRTGSGEKLFF. CDR3 coding DNA: TGTGCCAGCAGAACAGGTTCGGGTGAAAAACTGTTTTTT. This chain connects TRBV11-2 to TRBJ1-4; D may be TRBD1 (5 bases). Germline V gene data show CDR1 as SGHAT and CDR2 as FQNNGV. V was pared by 6 bases and J by 7 bases, with 12 bases between. The CDR3 is 13 amino acids.

Concerning this clonotype itself: It may be a read error: a sequence one base away is much more abundant. The V gene is TRBV6-2 or TRBV6-3, the J gene TRBJ2-3; weak D call: TRBD1 (5 bases). The CDR3 consists of 13 residues. V was clipped by 4 bases and J by 6 bases, with 11 bases between them. Looked up from germline, CDR1 is MNHEY and CDR2 is SVGEGT. CDR3 bases: TGTGCCAGCAGTTTAGAGGCAGGGGATACGCAGTATTTT. It is translated as CASSLEAGDTQYF.

This clonotype was picked up many times. The chain employs TRBV7-9 and TRBJ2-1; a weak D match, TRBD1 (6 bases). From germline, CDR1 is SEHNR and CDR2 FQNEAQ (reference sequence). The CDR3 has 13 residues. V was clipped by 1 base and J by 9 bases, with 10 bases between them. As DNA, the CDR3 is TGTGCCAGCAGCTTAGACAGGGCCTCTGAGCAGTTCTTC. Its translation: CASSLDRASEQFF.

This chain connects TRBV4-2 to TRBJ2-3; 7 nucleotides agree with TRBD2. V shed 11 bases and J 1 base; nucleotides not matched to a gene: 6. Per the germline V gene, CDR1 is LGHNA and CDR2 is YNFKEQ. The CDR3 extends over 13 amino acids. The CDR3 DNA reads as TGTGCCGGCGGGAGAACGGGCACAGATACGCAGTATTTT. It encodes CAGGRTGTDTQYF.

In its sample, this clonotype was seen a few times. The chain carries TRBV7-8 and TRBJ2-5; possibly TRBD1 or TRBD2 for D (6 bases each). Germline CDR1 and CDR2: SGHVS and FQNEAQ. This CDR3 region has 16 residues. V lost 3 bases and J lost 2, with 16 bases in between. The DNA for the CDR3 is TGTGCCAGCAGCTTTGAACATCAGGGGAGGCAAGAGACCCAGTACTTC. As protein: CASSFEHQGRQETQYF.

This clonotype occurred a few times. The rearrangement joins TRBV5-5 to TRBJ2-7; D possibly matches TRBD1 or TRBD2 (7 bases each). This CDR3 has 16 residues. With 1 base removed from V and 2 bases from J, the gap between germline ends came to 16 bases. Germline CDR1 SGHKS, CDR2 YYEKEE (reference sequence). The CDR3 here is CASSLQWGGQTYEQYF. Written as DNA, the CDR3 is TGTGCCAGCAGCTTGCAGTGGGGGGGACAGACCTACGAGCAGTACTTC.